This T cell receptor (beta chain) was found in a study of T cell responses to AZD1222 COVID-19 vaccine. Assay: immunoSEQ multiplex PCR; the TCRdb copy retains only in-frame clones and omits some. The sample holds about 140,000 clones, 70% to 90% seen once. Study-wide results and limits: The reported proportion of spike-specific TCRs targeting unmutated variant regions was nearly half. Repertoires were obtained solely post-peak T cell response. Spike-specific TCR breadth and depth were elevated following two AZD1222 doses.

With regard to this clone: As yet, its antigen is unknown.

Sequences were derived from peripheral blood, sampled 28 days after the second AZD1222 dose. This TCR was sampled from an adult who received the AZD1222 COVID-19 vaccine.

In nucleotides, the CDR3 is TGTGCCAGCAGCCAAGATCTTATTCCGGGAGGGGGGGATGAGCAGTTCTTC. This translates into CASSQDLIPGGGDEQFF. The chain couples TRBV3-1 (or the pseudogene TRBV3-2) to TRBJ2-1, with TRBD2 identical over 8 bases. The V gene's germline CDR1 is LGHDT and CDR2 YNNKEL (reference sequence). V was pared by 0 bases and J by 8 bases, with 12 bases of the junction left unmatched. CDR3 length: 17 amino acids.